A single sample is the source of the 15 T cell receptor beta chains below, sequenced in a study of T cells in Graves' hyperthyroidism and ophthalmopathy (dated by TCRdb to the late 2010s). Libraries came from multiplex PCR. The sequencer was an Illumina HiSeq 2000. TCR beta CDR3 regions were amplified from RNA transcripts. The first round of RT-PCR for the TCR CDR3 was performed with the HTBI primer set and the Qiagen OneStep RT-PCR kit. The public sequencing data were trimmed at Q25 with fastp and processed into clonotypes with MiXCR by TCRdb, which kept only in-frame beta chains. Every CDR3 protein is listed once, alongside the most common genes and DNA of its rows. This sample lists over 250,000 distinct CDR3 sequences; roughly 13% were detected once. 34% of the sample is held by the ten biggest clonotypes. Input material: blood. The source is a woman in her thirties or forties with Graves' ophthalmopathy.

This clonotype was observed at least ten times. V is TRBV20-1 and J is TRBJ2-3; 7 bases are a match to TRBD2. The junction had 13 bases not matched to a gene; V was cut back by 5 bases and J by 2 bases. Germline assignment: CDR1 DFQATT and CDR2 SNEGSKA (reference sequence). This CDR3 region has 16 residues. CDR3 bases: TGCAGTGCTGAACCCGGGGAAGCGGGATCCACAGATACGCAGTATTTT. Translating it yields CSAEPGEAGSTDTQYF.

The sample holds a few counts of this clonotype. A much larger clone sits a single nucleotide away, making a read error possible. This chain connects TRBV29-1 to TRBJ2-1; 8 bases fit TRBD2. The CDR3 is 13 residues long. Germline assignment: CDR1 SQVTM and CDR2 ANQGSEA. The CDR3 reads CSVQRGSYSEQFF. The CDR3 coding sequence is TGCAGCGTTCAGCGGGGGAGCTACAGTGAGCAGTTCTTC.

This clonotype was seen many times. The chain links TRBV6-1 to TRBJ2-1; TRBD2 is a possible D gene (6 bases). Germline CDR1 and CDR2: MNHNS and SASEGT. Trimming cost V 5 bases and J 6 bases, with 17 bases left between them. This CDR3 is 15 amino acids long. This CDR3 is CASSSLQDGGNEQFF. In DNA form, the CDR3 reads TGTGCCAGCAGTTCCCTACAGGACGGGGGCAATGAGCAGTTCTTC.

There are a few counts of this clonotype. The chain recombines TRBV24-1 with TRBJ1-1; no clear D. The CDR3 runs 13 residues. The V gene's germline CDR1 is KGHDR and CDR2 SFDVKD. The V end was cut by 0 bases, the J end by 0 bases, with 1 base between. The CDR3 DNA reads as TGTGCCACCAGTGATTTGATGAACACTGAAGCTTTCTTT. Protein product: CATSDLMNTEAFF.

V and J are TRBV5-1 and TRBJ1-5; 9 nucleotides align to TRBD1. Trimming removed 0 bases from V and 3 bases from J; junction bases left unmatched: 7. CDR3 length: 17 residues. Germline V lookup: CDR1 SGHRS, CDR2 YFSETQ. The CDR3 DNA reads as TGCGCCAGCAGCTTGGGCCCGGGGACAGGGAACAATCAGCCCCAGCATTTT. It encodes CASSLGPGTGNNQPQHF.

This clonotype showed up many times. The V and J genes are TRBV19 and TRBJ1-1; the match to TRBD1 covers 10 bases. V trimming: 5 bases; J trimming: 4 bases; junction bases outside the gene matches: 13. This CDR3 has 17 amino acids. Germline lookup yields CDR1 LNHDA and CDR2 SQIVND (reference sequence). The CDR3 DNA sequence: TGTGCCAGTAGTCTACAAGGACAGGGGGGTCGTGGCACTGAAGCTTTCTTT. It specifies CASSLQGQGGRGTEAFF.

This clonotype appeared once. A much more abundant neighbour one base away suggests this may be a read error. This chain joins TRBV6-1 and TRBJ2-7; D possibly corresponds to TRBD2 (6 bases). CDR1 MNHNS and CDR2 SASEGT come from the germline V gene. The CDR3 is made up of 14 amino acids. With 8 bases removed from V and 3 bases from J, the gap between germline ends came to 17 bases. CDR3 DNA sequence: TGTGCCAGCGGACTAACACTCGACCGCTACGAGCAGTACTTC. Encoded protein: CASGLTLDRYEQYF.

A note on this clonotype: Being one base from a much bigger clone, this may be a read error. J is TRBJ2-7 and V is TRBV29-1; TRBD1 might be the D (6 bases). The CDR3 is 13 amino acids. Trimming stripped 7 bases from V and 7 bases from J, with 20 bases between. Germline V gives CDR1 SQVTM, CDR2 ANQGSEA. The chain's CDR3 is CSARPQGVEEQYF. Written as DNA, the CDR3 is TGCAGCGCCAGGCCACAGGGAGTGGAGGAGCAGTACTTC.

This clonotype was recorded at least ten times. V and J are TRBV6-1 and TRBJ1-2, with 7 bases lining up with TRBD1. V gave up 4 bases and J gave up 4 bases; unmatched junction bases: 3. The germline V gene has CDR1 MNHNS and CDR2 SASEGT. This CDR3 spans 13 amino acids. Here the CDR3 DNA reads TGTGCCAGCAGTGGACAGGGATCCTATGGCTACACCTTC. Residues: CASSGQGSYGYTF.

This clonotype was observed at least ten times. V gene TRBV28 combines with J gene TRBJ1-5, with a possible D match to TRBD1 (6 bases). Germline V CDR1 and CDR2: MDHEN, SYDVKM. The CDR3 extends over 14 amino acids. The V and J ends lost 8 bases and 1 base respectively, with 12 bases between them. DNA for the CDR3: TGTGCCAGCCTCCGGGACACGAGCAATCAGCCCCAGCATTTT. Residues: CASLRDTSNQPQHF.

V is TRBV19 and J is TRBJ1-3; D uncertain. The CDR3 extends over 13 amino acids. Trimming pared 5 bases from V and 0 bases from J, leaving 5 bases between. CDR1 is LNHDA and CDR2 is SQIVND in the germline V gene (reference sequence). This CDR3 reads CASSATSGNTIYF. CDR3 coding DNA: TGTGCCAGTAGTGCCACCTCTGGAAACACCATATATTTT.

Only a few counts were recorded for this clonotype. The V call is TRBV20-1, the J call TRBJ1-6; D gene ambiguous. V lost 3 bases and J lost 2, with 8 bases in between. The CDR3 has 14 amino acids. Germline-derived CDR1 and CDR2 are DFQATT and SNEGSKA (reference sequence). The CDR3 reads CSASSAAYNSPLHF. DNA for the CDR3: TGCAGTGCTAGCTCGGCAGCCTATAATTCACCCCTCCACTTT.

This clonotype was seen at least ten times. The CDR3 coding sequence is TGTGCCAGCAGTGAAGACTTGAATCAGCCCCAGCATTTT. Protein sequence: CASSEDLNQPQHF. The V call is TRBV2, the J call TRBJ1-5; D not certain. CDR1 and CDR2 (germline): SNHLY, FYNNEI. The V gene lost 1 base and the J gene lost 4 bases, with 5 bases spanning the gap. There are 13 residues in the CDR3. The entire variable domain, with the rest obtained from reference TRBV2 and TRBJ1-5, is as follows: EPEVTQTPSHQVTQMGQEVILRCVPISNHLYFYWYRQILGQKVEFLVSFYNNEISEKSEIFDDQFSVERPDGSNFTLKIRSTKLEDSAMYFCASSEDLNQPQHFGDGTRLSIL.

This clonotype was seen many times. The V gene is TRBV24-1, the J gene TRBJ2-3; 10 bases fit TRBD2. The CDR3 totals 16 residues. Germline values: CDR1 KGHDR, CDR2 SFDVKD. Germline trimming cut 3 bases from V and 2 bases from J; bases unmatched to any gene: 4. DNA of the CDR3: TGTGCCACCAGTGATCCCCTAGCGGGAGTCACAGATACGCAGTATTTT. It is translated as CATSDPLAGVTDTQYF.

This clonotype has more than one count but fewer than ten. The chain links TRBV9 to TRBJ2-1, with TRBD1 identical over 9 bases. The length of the CDR3 is 14 residues. Trimming removed 0 bases from V and 8 bases from J; junction bases left unmatched: 3. CDR1 and CDR2 from the germline V gene are SGDLS and YYNGEE. The CDR3, as DNA: TGTGCCAGCAGCGTAGAGAACAGGGGGCATGAGCAGTTCTTC. The encoded protein is CASSVENRGHEQFF.